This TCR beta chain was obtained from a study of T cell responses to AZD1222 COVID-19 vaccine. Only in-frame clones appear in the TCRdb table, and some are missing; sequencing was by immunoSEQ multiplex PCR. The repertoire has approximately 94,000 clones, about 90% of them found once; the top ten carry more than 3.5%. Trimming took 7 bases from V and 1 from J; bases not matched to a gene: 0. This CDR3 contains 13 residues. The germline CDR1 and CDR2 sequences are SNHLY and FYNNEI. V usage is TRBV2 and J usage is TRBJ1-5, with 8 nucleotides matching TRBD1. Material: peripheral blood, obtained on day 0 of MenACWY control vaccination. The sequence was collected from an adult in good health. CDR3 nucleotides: TGTGCCAGCAACAGGGGGAGCAATCAGCCCCAGCATTTT. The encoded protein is CASNRGSNQPQHF.